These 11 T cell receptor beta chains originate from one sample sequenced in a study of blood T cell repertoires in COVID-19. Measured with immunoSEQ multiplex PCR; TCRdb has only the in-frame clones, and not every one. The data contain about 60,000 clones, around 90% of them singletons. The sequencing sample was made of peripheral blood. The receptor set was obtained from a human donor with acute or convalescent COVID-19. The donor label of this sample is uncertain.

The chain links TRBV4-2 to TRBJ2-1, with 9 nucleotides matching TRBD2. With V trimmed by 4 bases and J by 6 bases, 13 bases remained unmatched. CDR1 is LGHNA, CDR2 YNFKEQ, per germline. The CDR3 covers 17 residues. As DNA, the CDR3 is TGTGCCAGCAGCCGGGGGTCAGCGGGAGGTGTCGGCAATGAGCAGTTCTTC. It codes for CASSRGSAGGVGNEQFF.

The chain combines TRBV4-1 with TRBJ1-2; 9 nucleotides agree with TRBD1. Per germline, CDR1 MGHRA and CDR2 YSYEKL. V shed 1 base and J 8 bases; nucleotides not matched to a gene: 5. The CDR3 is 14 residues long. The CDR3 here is CASSQADRGVGYTF. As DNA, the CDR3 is TGCGCCAGCAGCCAAGCGGACAGGGGAGTAGGCTACACCTTC.

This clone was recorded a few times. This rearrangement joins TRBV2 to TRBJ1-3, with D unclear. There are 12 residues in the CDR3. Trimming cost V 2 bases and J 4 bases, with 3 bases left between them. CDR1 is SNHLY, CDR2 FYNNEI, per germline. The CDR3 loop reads CASSERGNTIYF. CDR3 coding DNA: TGTGCCAGCAGTGAACGGGGAAACACCATATATTTT.

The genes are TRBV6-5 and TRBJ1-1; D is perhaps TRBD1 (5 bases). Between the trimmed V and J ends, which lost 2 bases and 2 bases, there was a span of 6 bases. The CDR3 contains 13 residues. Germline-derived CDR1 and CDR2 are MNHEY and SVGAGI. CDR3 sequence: CASSYRGNTEAFF. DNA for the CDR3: TGTGCCAGCAGTTACAGGGGAAACACTGAAGCTTTCTTT.

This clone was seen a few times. The CDR3 loop is CASTLAGSNTGELFF. In DNA form, the CDR3 reads TGCGCCAGCACATTAGCGGGATCGAACACCGGGGAGCTGTTTTTT. The V call is TRBV5-1, the J call TRBJ2-2; 8 nucleotides agree with TRBD2. J was trimmed by 0 bases and V by 6 bases; bases with no gene match: 4. CDR1 SGHRS and CDR2 YFSETQ come from the germline V gene. The CDR3 sequence is 15 residues long.

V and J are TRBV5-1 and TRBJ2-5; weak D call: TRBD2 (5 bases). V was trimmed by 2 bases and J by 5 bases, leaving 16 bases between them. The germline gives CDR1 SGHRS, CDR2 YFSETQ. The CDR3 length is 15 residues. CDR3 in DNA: TGCGCCAGCAGCTTCGGACTCCGAGGTGGGGAGACCCAGTACTTC. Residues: CASSFGLRGGETQYF.

CDR3 sequence reads: CASSEDWRGSLFF. CDR3 nucleotide sequence: TGTGCCAGCAGTGAAGATTGGAGGGGATCCCTGTTTTTT. V usage is TRBV6-1 and J usage is TRBJ1-4; the D gene is possibly TRBD1 (5 bases). The CDR3 contains 13 residues. Germline V CDR1 and CDR2: MNHNS, SASEGT. Between the trimmed V and J ends, which lost 1 base and 14 bases, there was a span of 14 bases.

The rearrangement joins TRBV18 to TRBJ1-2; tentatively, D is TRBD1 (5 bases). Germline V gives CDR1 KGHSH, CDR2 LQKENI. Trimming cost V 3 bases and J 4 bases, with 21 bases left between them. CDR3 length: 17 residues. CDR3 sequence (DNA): TGTGCCAGCTCACCGGGGCTCGCCCAGATCGCAAGCTATGGCTACACCTTC. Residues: CASSPGLAQIASYGYTF. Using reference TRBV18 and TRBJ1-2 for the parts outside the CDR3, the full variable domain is NAGVMQNPRHLVRRRGQEARLRCSPMKGHSHVYWYRQLPEEGLKFMVYLQKENIIDESGMPKERFSAEFPKEGPSILRIQQVVRGDSAAYFCASSPGLAQIASYGYTFGSGTRLTVV.

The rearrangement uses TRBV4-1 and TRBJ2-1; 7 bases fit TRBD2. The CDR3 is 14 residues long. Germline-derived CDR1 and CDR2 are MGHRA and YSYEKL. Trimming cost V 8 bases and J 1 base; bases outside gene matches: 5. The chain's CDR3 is CASSGGGSYNEQFF. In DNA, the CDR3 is TGCGCCAGCTCGGGCGGGGGTTCCTACAATGAGCAGTTCTTC.

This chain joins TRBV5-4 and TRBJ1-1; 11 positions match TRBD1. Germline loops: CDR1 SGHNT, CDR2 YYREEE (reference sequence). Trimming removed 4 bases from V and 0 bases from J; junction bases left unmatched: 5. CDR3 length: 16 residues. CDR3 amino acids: CASSQDRGLMNTEAFF. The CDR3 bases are TGTGCCAGCAGCCAGGACAGGGGGCTAATGAACACTGAAGCTTTCTTT. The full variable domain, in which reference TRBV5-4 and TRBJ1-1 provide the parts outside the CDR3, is ETGVTQSPTHLIKTRGQQVTLRCSSQSGHNTVSWYQQALGQGPQFIFQYYREEENGRGNFPPRFSGLQFPNYSSELNVNALELDDSALYLCASSQDRGLMNTEAFFGQGTRLTVV.

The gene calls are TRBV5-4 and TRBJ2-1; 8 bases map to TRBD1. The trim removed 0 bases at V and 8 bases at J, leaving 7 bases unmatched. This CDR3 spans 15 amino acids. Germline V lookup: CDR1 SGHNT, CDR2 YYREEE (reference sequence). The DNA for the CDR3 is TGTGCCAGCAGCTTGGCCGGGCAGGGGGCAGATGAGCAGTTCTTC. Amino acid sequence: CASSLAGQGADEQFF. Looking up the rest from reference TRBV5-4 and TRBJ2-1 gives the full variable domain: ETGVTQSPTHLIKTRGQQVTLRCSSQSGHNTVSWYQQALGQGPQFIFQYYREEENGRGNFPPRFSGLQFPNYSSELNVNALELDDSALYLCASSLAGQGADEQFFGPGTRLTVL.